This passage covers 2 T cell receptor beta chains from one sample sequenced in a study of blood T cell repertoires in COVID-19. The data were produced by immunoSEQ multiplex PCR, yet TCRdb's version contains in-frame clones alone and is incomplete. Of 200,000 or so clones listed, 85% to 90% are singletons. The sample was peripheral blood. These receptor sequences come from a young man with COVID-19, enrolled during active disease.

The genes are TRBV9 and TRBJ2-7, with TRBD1 matching 10 bases. The CDR3 contains 15 residues. Germline V gene sequence: CDR1 SGDLS, CDR2 YYNGEE. J gave up 2 bases and V 4 bases, and 6 bases lay outside the gene matches. CDR3 sequence reads: CASSQGTGVAYEQYF. CDR3 sequence (DNA): TGTGCCAGCAGCCAAGGGACAGGGGTTGCCTACGAGCAGTACTTC.

This CDR3 reads CSVGSSYNEQFF. For the CDR3, the DNA is TGCAGCGTTGGCAGCTCCTACAATGAGCAGTTCTTC. The chain links TRBV29-1 to TRBJ2-1, with D uncertain. Germline V CDR1 and CDR2: SQVTM, ANQGSEA. The CDR3 runs to 12 residues. Trimming took 4 bases from V and 0 from J, leaving 4 bases between them.